The 14 T cell receptor beta chains given below trace back to one sample, sequenced in a study of spatial heterogeneity in lung cancer. Documented time point: sample taken at primary tumor resection. Sequencing of whole RNA from tumor, nontumor lung or frozen PBMC involved no sorting. TCRdb redid the calling of the 5' RACE reads with MiXCR, one entry per CDR3 protein. The top ten hold approximately 2.9% of the sample, which has some 52,000 distinct CDR3 sequences, less than 8.5% seen once. The sample here was PBMCs, taken at surgery. The origin of the receptors is a female donor with early-stage non-small cell lung cancer.

This clonotype has at least ten counts. The CDR3 DNA reads as TGTGCCAGCAGCGCAGAGCCGGGACTAGCGGGGGCCATCTACGAGCAGTACTTC. Amino acid sequence: CASSAEPGLAGAIYEQYF. The genes are TRBV9 and TRBJ2-7; TRBD2 matches 14 bases. The CDR3 extends over 18 amino acids. V shed 3 bases, J shed 3 bases, and the junction held 11 bases outside the gene matches. Germline lookup yields CDR1 SGDLS and CDR2 YYNGEE. Together with reference TRBV9 and TRBJ2-7, the CDR3 gives the full variable domain: DSGVTQTPKHLITATGQRVTLRCSPRSGDLSVYWYQQSLDQGLQFLIQYYNGEERAKGNILERFSAQQFPDLHSELNLSSLELGDSALYFCASSAEPGLAGAIYEQYFGPGTRLTVT.

This clonotype was picked up many times. The rearrangement joins TRBV6-2 or TRBV6-3 to TRBJ1-1, with 9 bases fitting TRBD1. The germline CDR1 and CDR2 sequences are MNHEY and SVGEGT. This CDR3 region has 14 residues. J was trimmed by 1 base and V by 5 bases; bases with no gene match: 2. The CDR3 sequence: CASSAQGANTEAFF. CDR3 bases: TGTGCCAGCAGTGCACAGGGGGCGAACACTGAAGCTTTCTTT.

This clonotype has a count of ten or more. The V call is TRBV7-2, the J call TRBJ2-7, with a weak D call TRBD2 (5 bases). Trimming took 4 bases from V and 4 from J, leaving 14 bases between them. This CDR3 is built from 14 residues. From germline, CDR1 is SGHTA and CDR2 FQGNSA. The CDR3 bases are TGTGCCAGCAGCTCCGGACTCTTCCCGTACGAGCAGTACTTC. This translates into CASSSGLFPYEQYF.

Note on this clonotype: A much larger clone differs from this one at a single base, so this may be a read error. The gene calls are TRBV5-1 and TRBJ2-3; no firm D call. Germline CDR1 SGHRS, CDR2 YFSETQ. This CDR3 has 12 residues. Trimming stripped 4 bases from V and 6 bases from J, with 9 bases between. The CDR3 DNA reads TGCGCCAGCAGCCATTCATGGGATACGCAGTATTTT. Translated, it gives CASSHSWDTQYF.

This clonotype was observed many times. The CDR3 protein is CASSHPGQGVGYTF. The CDR3 bases are TGTGCCAGCAGTCATCCGGGACAGGGTGTGGGCTACACCTTC. This chain uses TRBV7-9 with TRBJ1-2; 9 bases map to TRBD1. Germline CDR1 SEHNR, CDR2 FQNEAQ (reference sequence). The CDR3 runs 14 residues. After removal of 6 bases from V and 8 bases from J, the junction contained 10 bases not matched to a gene.

This clonotype has ten or more counts. The chain has TRBV29-1 and TRBJ2-7, with D hard to call. CDR3 length: 11 residues. The V and J ends lost 2 bases and 3 bases respectively, with 5 bases between them. The germline V gene encodes CDR1 SQVTM and CDR2 ANQGSEA. CDR3 sequence reads: CSVERNYEQYF. The DNA of the CDR3 is TGCAGCGTTGAACGCAACTACGAGCAGTACTTC.

This clonotype occurred many times. CDR3 DNA sequence: TGTGCCAGCAGTTACCGCAGCAGTCCCTACACAGATACGCAGTATTTT. Translation gives CASSYRSSPYTDTQYF. This chain uses TRBV12-3 or TRBV12-4 with TRBJ2-3; D unclear. This CDR3 spans 16 amino acids. Between the trimmed V and J ends, which lost 4 bases and 2 bases, there was a span of 16 bases.

Comment on this clonotype: A much more abundant neighbour one base away suggests this may be a read error. The rearrangement links TRBV11-2 to TRBJ2-1, with 8 positions matching TRBD2. The CDR3 consists of 16 residues. Germline V lookup: CDR1 SGHAT, CDR2 FQNNGV. Trimming at V came to 2 bases and at J to 4 bases, leaving 7 bases not matched to a gene. CDR3 residues: CASSLYPAGDYNEQFF. CDR3 nucleotides: TGTGCCAGCAGCTTATACCCAGCGGGGGATTACAATGAGCAGTTCTTC.

This clonotype occurred many times. The V call is TRBV12-3 or TRBV12-4, the J call TRBJ1-4; D is uncertain. This CDR3 has 14 amino acids. Trimming removed 7 bases at V and 0 bases at J, with 9 bases between. This CDR3 is CASTPLATNEKLFF. The CDR3 bases are TGTGCCAGCACTCCACTTGCAACTAATGAAAAACTGTTTTTT.

The table lists this clonotype with many counts. This chain connects TRBV4-1 to TRBJ1-1, with D possibly TRBD1 on 6 matching bases. Germline CDR1 reads MGHRA; CDR2 reads YSYEKL. The CDR3 loop spans 15 amino acids. V lost 4 bases and J 5 bases, leaving 17 bases between the germline ends. The CDR3 is CASSPREGGRTEAFF. CDR3 DNA: TGCGCCAGCAGCCCCAGAGAAGGGGGGCGAACTGAAGCTTTCTTT.

The V gene is TRBV7-3, the J gene TRBJ2-2; D might be TRBD2 (7 bases). CDR3 length: 15 residues. Germline lookup yields CDR1 SGHTA and CDR2 FQGTGA. V gave up 4 bases and J gave up 4 bases, with 13 bases separating them. The CDR3 protein is CASSWQGGGTGELFF. CDR3 sequence (DNA): TGTGCCAGCAGCTGGCAGGGAGGGGGCACCGGGGAGCTGTTTTTT. Looking up the rest from reference TRBV7-3 and TRBJ2-2 gives the full variable domain: GAGVSQTPSNKVTEKGKYVELRCDPISGHTALYWYRQSLGQGPEFLIYFQGTGAADDSGLPNDRFFAVRPEGSVSTLKIQRTERGDSAVYLCASSWQGGGTGELFFGEGSRLTVL.

The rearrangement joins TRBV7-9 to TRBJ1-5; 7 bases align to TRBD1. The J segment lost 4 bases and the V segment lost 5 bases, leaving 5 bases of the junction unmatched. The CDR3 loop spans 14 amino acids. Germline V gene data show CDR1 as SEHNR and CDR2 as FQNEAQ (reference sequence). CDR3: CASSRGQLNQPQHF. The CDR3 DNA reads TGTGCCAGCAGCCGGGGACAGCTAAATCAGCCCCAGCATTTT.

The rearrangement uses TRBV10-2 and TRBJ2-5, with no clear D. This CDR3 region has 13 residues. Germline V gene data show CDR1 as WSHSY and CDR2 as SAAADI. V was trimmed by 5 bases and J by 2 bases, leaving 9 bases between them. The CDR3: CASSSTKQETQYF. As DNA, the CDR3 is TGCGCCAGCAGTTCCACGAAACAAGAGACCCAGTACTTC.

This clonotype was picked up many times. The chain recombines TRBV28 with TRBJ2-4, with a tentative D call TRBD2 (6 bases). Germline V gene lookup returns CDR1 MDHEN and CDR2 SYDVKM. The CDR3 sequence is 14 residues long. V was pared by 3 bases and J by 13 bases, with 19 bases between. CDR3 sequence: CASSFGGRGTVQYF. CDR3 DNA: TGTGCCAGCAGTTTCGGGGGACGCGGAACTGTCCAGTACTTC.